Each of the 29 T cell receptor beta chains below was sequenced from the same sample in a study of regulatory T cells in long-lasting Graves disease. Arm-PCR of CDR3 regions and iRepertoire HTBI primers were the basis on which TCR beta libraries were built. MiXCR was run by TCRdb on the multiplex PCR reads, yielding one entry per CDR3 protein. Found here are 300,000 to 350,000 distinct CDR3 sequences, about 18% of them singletons; the top ten hold just under 30%. Time point specified: persistent/refractory GD, antithyroid drugs over 5 years with positive TRAb. With RNA extracted from PBMCs as input, the TCR library was made. Here the sequenced sample was peripheral blood mononuclear cells (PBMCs), taken when the disease was refractory, from a patient treated with antithyroid drugs. These receptors were taken from a female donor with Graves disease.

This clonotype was detected once. A much larger clone differs from this one at a single base, so this may be a read error. The chain uses TRBV28 and TRBJ2-7; 10 nucleotides match TRBD1. The CDR3 is 14 amino acids. Trimming removed 6 bases from V and 6 bases from J; junction bases left unmatched: 8. Germline-derived CDR1 and CDR2 are MDHEN and SYDVKM. The CDR3 nucleotides read TGTGCCAGCAGCCTGGGGACAGGGGATTGCGAGCAGTACTTC. Its protein is CASSLGTGDCEQYF.

This clonotype came up many times. This rearrangement joins TRBV7-8 to TRBJ1-1; D gene ambiguous. CDR3 length: 11 residues. V was shortened by 2 bases and J by 7 bases, with 5 bases between the two germline ends. CDR1 SGHVS and CDR2 FQNEAQ come from the germline V gene. In DNA form, the CDR3 reads TGTGCCAGCAGCTTACACGGTGAAGCTTTCTTT. Translating it yields CASSLHGEAFF.

This clonotype was observed a few times. The chain carries TRBV7-8 and TRBJ1-3; weak D call: TRBD1 (5 bases). This CDR3 spans 18 amino acids. The ends were cut back, 1 base at V and 0 bases at J, with 16 bases in the middle. Per the germline V gene, CDR1 is SGHVS and CDR2 is FQNEAQ. The CDR3 loop reads CASSLGPLPGLSGNTIYF. CDR3 nucleotide sequence: TGTGCCAGCAGCTTAGGTCCCCTACCAGGGCTCTCTGGAAACACCATATATTTT.

This clonotype came up many times. J is TRBJ1-5 and V is TRBV27; tentative D call: TRBD1 (6 bases). This CDR3 has 15 amino acids. Looked up from germline, CDR1 is MNHEY and CDR2 is SMNVEV (reference sequence). Trimming removed 3 bases at V and 1 base at J, with 10 bases between. The CDR3 DNA sequence: TGTGCCAGCAGTTTGAAGGGGGGAAGCAATCAGCCCCAGCATTTT. Its protein is CASSLKGGSNQPQHF.

This clonotype has only a few counts. This chain joins TRBV20-1 and TRBJ1-2; 8 bases are shared with TRBD1. The CDR3 is 15 amino acids. The J segment lost 1 base and the V segment lost 2 bases, leaving 6 bases of the junction unmatched. Germline V lookup: CDR1 DFQATT, CDR2 SNEGSKA (reference sequence). This CDR3 reads CSARNPTGGNYGYTF. In DNA, the CDR3 is TGCAGTGCTAGAAACCCTACAGGGGGTAACTATGGCTACACCTTC.

The chain recombines TRBV5-1 with TRBJ2-2; TRBD1 aligns across 7 bases. Trimming removed 4 bases from V and 3 bases from J; junction bases left unmatched: 9. The CDR3 totals 16 residues. CDR1 is SGHRS, CDR2 YFSETQ, per germline. For the CDR3, the DNA is TGCGCCAGCAGCACCACCGGGACAGCCTACACCGGGGAGCTGTTTTTT. Translated: CASSTTGTAYTGELFF.

Points on this clonotype: Possible read error: a much larger clone is one base away. The chain links TRBV6-5 to TRBJ1-2, with D possibly matching TRBD1 (6 bases). The germline V gene has CDR1 MNHEY and CDR2 SVGAGI. The CDR3 sequence is 15 residues long. The V and J ends lost 4 bases and 4 bases respectively, with 16 bases between them. The CDR3 reads CASSFTGTPTYGYTF. The CDR3 DNA sequence: TGTGCCAGCAGTTTCACAGGGACTCCCACCTATGGCTACACCTTC.

The table lists this clonotype with a few counts. The gene calls are TRBV9 and TRBJ2-5; TRBD2 matches at 13 bases. Germline V CDR1 and CDR2: SGDLS, YYNGEE. With 0 bases clipped from V and 1 base from J, the junction kept 0 bases outside the gene matches. The CDR3 is made up of 16 amino acids. This chain's CDR3 is CASSVGTSGGQETQYF. CDR3 coding DNA: TGTGCCAGCAGCGTAGGGACTAGCGGGGGCCAAGAGACCCAGTACTTC.

This clonotype came up many times. The chain is built from TRBV6-1 and TRBJ2-4, with 10 bases matching TRBD1. Germline V gene sequence: CDR1 MNHNS, CDR2 SASEGT. Trimming cost V 6 bases and J 3 bases; bases outside gene matches: 5. The CDR3 loop spans 15 amino acids. CDR3 protein: CASRDRGGDKNIQYF. CDR3 bases: TGTGCCAGCAGGGACAGGGGGGGTGACAAAAACATTCAGTACTTC.

The chain recombines TRBV27 with TRBJ2-3; TRBD2 matches at 12 bases. Germline V CDR1 and CDR2: MNHEY, SMNVEV (reference sequence). The CDR3 consists of 18 residues. The trim removed 4 bases at V and 2 bases at J, leaving 10 bases unmatched. In DNA, the CDR3 is TGTGCCAGCAGTTCCCCACTGACTAGCGGGGGATTCACAGATACGCAGTATTTT. It specifies CASSSPLTSGGFTDTQYF.

This clonotype was counted many times. V usage is TRBV2 and J usage is TRBJ1-2; 7 positions match TRBD1. CDR1 is SNHLY and CDR2 is FYNNEI in the germline V gene. V dropped 9 bases and J dropped 2; count of bases not matched to a gene: 9. The CDR3 has 14 residues. Written as DNA, the CDR3 is TGTGCCAGGACCAGACAGGGCGCAAACTATGGCTACACCTTC. Protein sequence: CARTRQGANYGYTF.

In its sample, this clonotype was seen many times. The CDR3 DNA reads TGTGCCAGCAGTTACTCGGGACTCCAGAGCTACACCTTC. It specifies CASSYSGLQSYTF. This chain connects TRBV6-5 to TRBJ1-2; D is perhaps TRBD1 (5 bases). Germline V gene data show CDR1 as MNHEY and CDR2 as SVGAGI. Trimming pared 0 bases from V and 9 bases from J, leaving 11 bases between. The CDR3 has 13 amino acids.

This sequence joins TRBV19 and TRBJ2-2; 8 nucleotides agree with TRBD2. The CDR3 is 15 residues long. In germline, CDR1 is LNHDA, CDR2 SQIVND (reference sequence). With V trimmed by 5 bases and J by 5 bases, 7 bases remained unmatched. DNA of the CDR3: TGTGCCAGTAGTTCCGGGACTAGGTCAACCGGGGAGCTGTTTTTT. It encodes CASSSGTRSTGELFF.

This clonotype was observed many times. The chain joins TRBV12-3 or TRBV12-4 to TRBJ1-1; the D gene is possibly TRBD1 (5 bases). This CDR3 comprises 18 residues. V lost 5 bases, J lost 7 bases, and 29 bases lay in between. The CDR3 bases are TGTGCCAGCAGTGTGGAGACCGGGACGCCCTTTGGAAGTGTTGAAGCTTTCTTT. It specifies CASSVETGTPFGSVEAFF.

This clonotype was counted ten times or more. V and J are TRBV7-6 and TRBJ2-5; D remains ambiguous. The CDR3 spans 14 residues. CDR1 SGHVS and CDR2 FNYEAQ come from the germline V gene. Deletions cut 1 base from V and 5 bases from J, with 11 bases between. Written as DNA, the CDR3 is TGTGCCAGCAGCTTAGTCGGCCCCGGGGAGACCCAGTACTTC. The encoded protein is CASSLVGPGETQYF.

As for this clonotype: One end of the junction is discordant with germline, which a read error may explain. The chain is built from TRBV30 and TRBJ2-5, with D tentatively TRBD2 (5 bases). The CDR3 covers 16 residues. The germline V gene encodes CDR1 GTSNPN and CDR2 SVGIG (reference sequence). CDR3 sequence (DNA): TGTGCCGGGTCTCCCGGGAAAGGGAGATTCCAAGAGGCCCAGTACTTC. This gives the protein CAGSPGKGRFQEAQYF.

V gene TRBV9 combines with J gene TRBJ1-1; D is perhaps TRBD1 (5 bases). The CDR3 has 14 amino acids. Per the germline V gene, CDR1 is SGDLS and CDR2 is YYNGEE. V was shortened by 5 bases and J by 4 bases, with 15 bases between the two germline ends. The CDR3 DNA reads as TGTGCCAGCAGTGCCGAGGGGCAGGGCACTGAAGCTTTCTTT. Translation: CASSAEGQGTEAFF.

The chain employs TRBV6-2 or TRBV6-3 and TRBJ1-1; D is ambiguous. Between the trimmed V and J ends, which lost 5 bases and 3 bases, there was a span of 16 bases. The CDR3 length is 15 residues. CDR1 and CDR2 (germline): MNHEY, SVGEGT. In DNA form, the CDR3 reads TGTGCCAGCAGTGAATCTCCGGGCCCCCACACTGAAGCTTTCTTT. Translation gives CASSESPGPHTEAFF.

The table lists this clonotype with a few counts. V gene TRBV5-1 combines with J gene TRBJ1-6; D remains unclear. The CDR3 sequence is 14 residues long. The V gene's germline CDR1 is SGHRS and CDR2 YFSETQ. Trimming pared 4 bases from V and 10 bases from J, leaving 15 bases between. CDR3 region: CASSADGAESPLHF. DNA of the CDR3: TGCGCCAGCAGCGCGGACGGAGCGGAGTCACCCCTCCACTTT.

In this sample, this clonotype turned up many times. Germline is not matched at one junction end, which may reflect a read error. This chain uses TRBV20-1 with TRBJ2-1; D tentatively reads TRBD1 or TRBD2 (5 bases each). The CDR3 loop spans 11 amino acids. Per germline, CDR1 DFQATT and CDR2 SNEGSKA (reference sequence). The CDR3 spells CSVRDGLGELF. In nucleotides, the CDR3 is TGCAGTGTGAGGGACGGACTTGGGGAGCTCTTC.

This clonotype appeared many times. The chain joins TRBV29-1 to TRBJ2-7; D might be TRBD1 (6 bases). The germline CDR1 and CDR2 sequences are SQVTM and ANQGSEA. This CDR3 has 14 residues. Trimming pared 6 bases from V and 0 bases from J, leaving 15 bases between. The CDR3 DNA sequence: TGCAGCGTACTACCAGGGGTTAACTCCTACGAGCAGTACTTC. Translated: CSVLPGVNSYEQYF.

This clonotype was recorded at least ten times. The V and J genes are TRBV12-5 and TRBJ1-5; D not resolved. The V end was cut by 5 bases, the J end by 4 bases, with 15 bases between. This CDR3 has 15 amino acids. Germline V gene sequence: CDR1 LGHNT, CDR2 FRNRAP. The chain's CDR3 is CASGPGLFSNQPQHF. DNA of the CDR3: TGTGCTAGTGGTCCTGGACTTTTTTCAAATCAGCCCCAGCATTTT.

This clonotype has ten or more counts. The genes are TRBV4-2 and TRBJ2-7; the match to TRBD1 covers 9 bases. The germline gives CDR1 LGHNA, CDR2 YNFKEQ. This CDR3 has 15 amino acids. V dropped 1 base and J dropped 6; count of bases not matched to a gene: 7. This chain's CDR3 is CASSQGSTGGSEQYF. As DNA, the CDR3 is TGTGCCAGCAGCCAAGGGTCTACAGGGGGCTCCGAGCAGTACTTC.

This clonotype was counted many times. The rearrangement joins TRBV6-1 to TRBJ2-5; no firm D call. The V end lost 8 bases, the J end lost 0 bases, and 7 bases lay between the germline ends. There are 12 residues in the CDR3. The germline CDR1 and CDR2 sequences are MNHNS and SASEGT. The CDR3 region has the DNA TGTGCCAGCCTCGGTAACCAAGAGACCCAGTACTTC. Its translation: CASLGNQETQYF.

This clonotype was found a few times. The rearrangement joins TRBV5-1 to TRBJ2-7; D gene uncertain. The CDR3 loop spans 14 amino acids. Trimming shortened V by 5 bases and J by 9 bases, and 21 bases separated the two germline ends. The germline CDR1 and CDR2 sequences are SGHRS and YFSETQ. CDR3 sequence reads: CASRYDASYNGQYF. CDR3 DNA sequence: TGCGCCAGCAGATATGACGCCAGTTATAACGGGCAGTACTTC.

This clonotype was counted at least ten times. V and J are TRBV11-2 and TRBJ2-2; D unclear. The CDR3 runs to 16 residues. Germline V gene sequence: CDR1 SGHAT, CDR2 FQNNGV. Trimming left V 4 bases short and J 2 bases short, with 14 bases between. The CDR3 is CASSWVGGGNTGELFF. The DNA of the CDR3 is TGTGCCAGCAGCTGGGTAGGCGGCGGAAACACCGGGGAGCTGTTTTTT.

This chain joins TRBV27 and TRBJ1-1; 8 nucleotides align to TRBD1. J was trimmed by 4 bases and V by 7 bases; bases with no gene match: 8. Germline V lookup: CDR1 MNHEY, CDR2 SMNVEV (reference sequence). This CDR3 has 14 amino acids. In DNA, the CDR3 is TGTGCCAGCATCCGCAGGGGGCTAGGCACTGAAGCTTTCTTT. This encodes CASIRRGLGTEAFF.

V is TRBV11-2 and J is TRBJ2-1; D possibly corresponds to TRBD2 (6 bases). Trimming took 2 bases from V and 9 from J, leaving 17 bases between them. Germline CDR1 SGHAT, CDR2 FQNNGV. CDR3 length equals 15 residues. The CDR3 coding sequence is TGTGCCAGCAGCTTACGGTTAGCGGAAGTAAGTGAGCAGTTCTTC. Translating it yields CASSLRLAEVSEQFF. Full variable domain (missing parts from reference TRBV11-2 and TRBJ2-1): EAGVAQSPRYKIIEKRQSVAFWCNPISGHATLYWYQQILGQGPKLLIQFQNNGVVDDSQLPKDRFSAERLKGVDSTLKIQPAKLEDSAVYLCASSLRLAEVSEQFFGPGTRLTVL.

This chain links TRBV11-2 with TRBJ2-7; D may be TRBD1 or TRBD2 (6 bases each). Trimming cost V 4 bases and J 6 bases, with 16 bases left between them. The germline gives CDR1 SGHAT, CDR2 FQNNGV. This CDR3 is built from 14 residues. The chain's CDR3 is CASSSVAGHLEQYF. The CDR3 nucleotides read TGTGCCAGCAGCTCCGTGGCGGGACACCTCGAGCAGTACTTC. The variable domain in full, with the rest retrieved from reference TRBV11-2 and TRBJ2-7, is EAGVAQSPRYKIIEKRQSVAFWCNPISGHATLYWYQQILGQGPKLLIQFQNNGVVDDSQLPKDRFSAERLKGVDSTLKIQPAKLEDSAVYLCASSSVAGHLEQYFGPGTRLTVT.